Listed below are T cell receptor beta chains from one sample, sequenced in a study of cytomegalovirus exposure and HLA in healthy donors. The table came from immunoSEQ multiplex PCR; TCRdb's copy has only in-frame clones and leaves some out. The repertoire consists of 150,000 to 200,000 clones, with around four fifths occurring once and the leading ten covering approximately 9.8%. The sample taken for sequencing was PBMCs. These receptors came from a man aged 18 to 29 in good health and CMV-seropositive. Both conserved end residues are part of each CDR3. Fields, in order: J gene, CDR3 length, V gene, clone size, D gene, CDR3 DNA, CDR3 protein. A D gene is named only where the DNA matches it firmly. The size field is filled for only some rows; it gives once, few, many or a size class.

TRBJ2-5 | 14 | TRBV4-1 | NA | TRBD1 | TGCGCCAGCAGCCAAGGGGACAGGGTCGAGACCCAGTACTTC | CASSQGDRVETQYF
TRBJ2-7 | 15 | TRBV2 | NA | NA | TGTGCCAGCAGTGAGGAGGTGGGGAGGCCCTACGAGCAGTACTTC | CASSEEVGRPYEQYF
TRBJ1-1 | 11 | TRBV18 | NA | NA | TGTGCCAGCTCTTTGAACAGTGAAGCTTTCTTT | CASSLNSEAFF
TRBJ2-7 | 13 | TRBV6-1 | NA | NA | TGTGCCAGCAGTGAATTGCGGGACGGCGAGCAGTACTTC | CASSELRDGEQYF
TRBJ2-3 | 15 | TRBV7-9 | NA | NA | TGTGCCAGCAGCTCTCCCTCCAGGGAAACAGATACGCAGTATTTT | CASSSPSRETDTQYF
TRBJ2-7 | 14 | TRBV6-5 | NA | NA | TGTGCCAGCAGTCTTTCACGAGGGCCCTACGAGCAGTACTTC | CASSLSRGPYEQYF
TRBJ2-5 | 17 | TRBV14 | NA | TRBD1 | TGTGCCAGCAGCCAAGATCTCGGGACAGGGGGCCGGGAGACCCAGTACTTC | CASSQDLGTGGRETQYF
TRBJ2-7 | 13 | TRBV28 | NA | NA | TGTGCCAGCAGTTTAACGGGAGACCACGAGCAGTACTTC | CASSLTGDHEQYF
TRBJ2-1 | 14 | TRBV6-5 | NA | NA | TGTGCCAGCAGTTACTCGAACGGCTACAATGAGCAGTTCTTC | CASSYSNGYNEQFF
TRBJ2-7 | 12 | TRBV29-1 | NA | TRBD1 | TGCAGCGTTGCGGCAGGGGGATACGAGCAGTACTTC | CSVAAGGYEQYF
TRBJ2-1 | 15 | TRBV6-4 | NA | NA | TGTGCCAGCAGTGACGCCGGGGGCTCCTACAATGAGCAGTTCTTC | CASSDAGGSYNEQFF
TRBJ2-1 | 16 | TRBV6-6 | NA | NA | TGTGCCAGCAGTTACAGTACATCTAGATTATACAATGAGCAGTTCTTC | CASSYSTSRLYNEQFF
TRBJ1-2 | 15 | TRBV27 | NA | TRBD1 | TGTGCCAGCAGTCCCCGACAGGGCCTATCCTATGGCTACACCTTC | CASSPRQGLSYGYTF
TRBJ1-1 | 16 | TRBV6-5 | NA | NA | TGTGCCAGCAGTTATCGTCCGGGAAGAATGAACACTGAAGCTTTCTTT | CASSYRPGRMNTEAFF
TRBJ2-1 | 16 | TRBV6-1 | once | TRBD1 | TGTGCCAGCAGTGGACCCAGGACAGGGAGGTACAATGAGCAGTTCTTC | CASSGPRTGRYNEQFF
TRBJ1-3 | 15 | TRBV6-5 | NA | TRBD1 | TGTGCCAGCAGCCCCCCGAGGGGGCCAGGAAACACCATATATTTT | CASSPPRGPGNTIYF
TRBJ1-1 | 13 | TRBV19 | NA | NA | TGTGCCAGTAGTATCGGGGGGGACACTGAAGCTTTCTTT | CASSIGGDTEAFF
TRBJ2-3 | 15 | TRBV6-1 | once | NA | TGTGCCAGCAGTGAAAACTCTTTGGGCACAGATACGCAGTATTTT | CASSENSLGTDTQYF
TRBJ2-1 | 14 | TRBV30 | NA | NA | TGTGCCTGGGAGGAGGGGGGGATGTACAATGAGCAGTTCTTC | CAWEEGGMYNEQFF
TRBJ2-1 | 14 | TRBV14 | NA | NA | TGTGCCAGCAGCCTGAGCGGAGGTTACAATGAGCAGTTCTTC | CASSLSGGYNEQFF
TRBJ1-4 | 13 | TRBV27 | NA | NA | TGTGCCAGCAGTTTAAGCCGTCGTGAAAAACTGTTTTTT | CASSLSRREKLFF
TRBJ1-5 | 13 | TRBV7-9 | NA | NA | TGTGCCAGCAGCTTGGAGAGGGCCCAGCCCCAGCATTTT | CASSLERAQPQHF
TRBJ2-5 | 15 | TRBV15 | NA | TRBD2 | TGTGCCACCAGCAGAGATTGGGGGGGAGGAGAGACCCAGTACTTC | CATSRDWGGGETQYF
TRBJ1-3 | 15 | TRBV2 | NA | NA | TGTGCCAGCAGTCACACGACAGGAGCTGGAAACACCATATATTTT | CASSHTTGAGNTIYF
TRBJ2-2 | 15 | TRBV29-1 | NA | NA | TGCAGCGTTGAAGATGGGGGGACCAGAGCCGGGGAGCTGTTTTTT | CSVEDGGTRAGELFF
TRBJ1-2 | 13 | TRBV13 | NA | TRBD1 | TGTGCCAGCAGCCCTGGGACAGGACATGGCTACACCTTC | CASSPGTGHGYTF
TRBJ2-1 | 14 | TRBV5-5 | NA | TRBD2 | TGTGCCAGCAGCGGGAGGGGATTGTACAATGAGCAGTTCTTC | CASSGRGLYNEQFF
TRBJ2-7 | 15 | TRBV4-1 | once | TRBD1 | TGCGCCAGCAGCCAAGAACGGACAGGGGGCGACGAGCAGTACTTC | CASSQERTGGDEQYF
TRBJ2-5 | 17 | TRBV5-1 | once | NA | TGCGCCAGCAGCCCGAGTGGGGGGGCCGTTCTCACGGAGACCCAGTACTTC | CASSPSGGAVLTETQYF
TRBJ2-7 | 16 | TRBV2 | once | NA | TGTGCCAGCAGTGAAGTTTTAGGGACAACCGCTAACGAGCAGTACTTC | CASSEVLGTTANEQYF
TRBJ2-2 | 13 | TRBV9 | NA | NA | TGTGCCAGCAGGGAGTTGAACACCGGGGAGCTGTTTTTT | CASRELNTGELFF
TRBJ1-1 | 16 | TRBV4-3 | few | NA | TGCGCCAGCAGCCAAGATCCGAGGGAGATGAACACTGAAGCTTTCTTT | CASSQDPREMNTEAFF
TRBJ2-3 | 15 | TRBV9 | NA | NA | TGTGCCAGCAGCGTAGTACCGAAGCCCACAGATACGCAGTATTTT | CASSVVPKPTDTQYF
TRBJ1-5 | 15 | TRBV18 | NA | NA | TGTGCCAGCTCACCGGAATTCGGGAGCAATCAGCCCCAGCATTTT | CASSPEFGSNQPQHF
TRBJ2-1 | 16 | TRBV7-2 | NA | TRBD2 | TGTGCCAGCAGCTTCCTCGGGGGAGGGTCCTACAATGAGCAGTTCTTC | CASSFLGGGSYNEQFF
TRBJ2-1 | 16 | TRBV27 | NA | NA | TGTGCCAGCAGTCCCACCTGGGAGGTTCTCTACAATGAGCAGTTCTTC | CASSPTWEVLYNEQFF
TRBJ2-1 | 16 | TRBV6-6 | NA | NA | TGTGCCAGCAGTTTGATCTTAGGAGGCCTAAACAATGAGCAGTTCTTC | CASSLILGGLNNEQFF
TRBJ1-1 | 18 | TRBV6-1 | NA | TRBD1 | TGTGCCAGCAGTGTGTTTCCCTATAGGGACAGGGGAAACACTGAAGCTTTCTTT | CASSVFPYRDRGNTEAFF
TRBJ1-2 | 15 | TRBV7-9 | NA | TRBD1 | TGTGCCAGCAGCCCATACGGACAGGGGGCATATGGCTACACCTTC | CASSPYGQGAYGYTF
TRBJ2-5 | 16 | TRBV9 | NA | TRBD1 | TGTGCCAGCAGCGTATATGGGACAGCCGACCAAGAGACCCAGTACTTC | CASSVYGTADQETQYF
TRBJ2-5 | 15 | TRBV4-2 | NA | NA | TGTGCCGGCAGCCAAGGGATGCCGGGAGAAGAGACCCAGTACTTC | CAGSQGMPGEETQYF
TRBJ1-5 | 13 | TRBV6-6 | NA | NA | TGTGCCAGCAGACCCATTACCGGGGGGCCCCAGCATTTT | CASRPITGGPQHF
TRBJ1-4 | 16 | TRBV7-2 | NA | NA | TGTGCCAGCAGCGGCACCTACAGGCGCCAAAATGAAAAACTGTTTTTT | CASSGTYRRQNEKLFF
TRBJ1-5 | 14 | TRBV19 | few | NA | TGTGCCAGTGGGAGTAGTATCAGCAATCAGCCCCAGCATTTT | CASGSSISNQPQHF